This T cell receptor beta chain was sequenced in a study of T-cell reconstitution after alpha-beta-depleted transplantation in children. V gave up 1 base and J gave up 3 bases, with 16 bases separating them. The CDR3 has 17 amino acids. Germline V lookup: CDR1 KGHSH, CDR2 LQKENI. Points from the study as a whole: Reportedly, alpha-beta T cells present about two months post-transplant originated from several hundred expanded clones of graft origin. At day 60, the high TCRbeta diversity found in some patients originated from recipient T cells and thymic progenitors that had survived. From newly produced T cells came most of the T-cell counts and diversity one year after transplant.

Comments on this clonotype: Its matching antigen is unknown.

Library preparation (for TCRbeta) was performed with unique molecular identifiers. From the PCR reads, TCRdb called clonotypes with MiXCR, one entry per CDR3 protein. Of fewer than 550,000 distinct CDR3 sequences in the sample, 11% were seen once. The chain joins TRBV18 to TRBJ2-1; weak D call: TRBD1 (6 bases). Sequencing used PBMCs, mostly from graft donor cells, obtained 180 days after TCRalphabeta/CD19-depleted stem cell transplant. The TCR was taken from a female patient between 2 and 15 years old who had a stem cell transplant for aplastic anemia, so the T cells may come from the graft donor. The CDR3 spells CASSPREGGFGYNEQFF. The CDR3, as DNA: TGTGCCAGCTCACCACGCGAAGGGGGATTCGGCTACAATGAGCAGTTCTTC.